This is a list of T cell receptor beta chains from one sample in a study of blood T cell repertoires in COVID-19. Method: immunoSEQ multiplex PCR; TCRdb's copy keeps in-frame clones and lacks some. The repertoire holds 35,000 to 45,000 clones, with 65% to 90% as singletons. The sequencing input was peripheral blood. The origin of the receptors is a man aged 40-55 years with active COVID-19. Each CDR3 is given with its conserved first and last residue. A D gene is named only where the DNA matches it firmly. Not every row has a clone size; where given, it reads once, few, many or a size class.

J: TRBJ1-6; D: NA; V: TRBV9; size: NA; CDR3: CASSGVVGATGGPLHF; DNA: TGTGCCAGCAGCGGGGTAGTTGGGGCAACGGGAGGTCCCCTCCACTTT
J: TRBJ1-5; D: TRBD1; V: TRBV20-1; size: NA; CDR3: CSASKGQPNQPQHF; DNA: TGCAGTGCTAGTAAGGGACAGCCCAATCAGCCCCAGCATTTT
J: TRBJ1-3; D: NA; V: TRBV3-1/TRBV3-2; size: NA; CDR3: CASSQTPGRGNTIYF; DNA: TGTGCCAGCAGCCAAACCCCCGGGAGGGGAAACACCATATATTTT
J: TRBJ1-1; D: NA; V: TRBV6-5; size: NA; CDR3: CASRSGTRDTEAFF; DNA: TGTGCCAGCAGATCCGGGACAAGAGACACTGAAGCTTTCTTT
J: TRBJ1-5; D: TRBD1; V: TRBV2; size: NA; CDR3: CASGEQGRSNQPQHF; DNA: TGTGCCAGCGGGGAACAGGGGAGGAGCAATCAGCCCCAGCATTTT
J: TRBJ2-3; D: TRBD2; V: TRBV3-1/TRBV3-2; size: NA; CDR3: CASSQDPFWEGLRTDTQYF; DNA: TGTGCCAGCAGCCAAGATCCCTTTTGGGAGGGCCTCCGCACAGATACGCAGTATTTT
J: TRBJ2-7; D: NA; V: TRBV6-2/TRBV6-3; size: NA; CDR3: CASSYSSAYEQYF; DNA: TGTGCCAGCAGTTACTCTAGCGCGTACGAGCAGTACTTC
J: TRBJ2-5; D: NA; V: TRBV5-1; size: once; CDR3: CASSLTGQGETQYF; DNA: TGCGCCAGCAGCTTGACAGGTCAGGGGGAGACCCAGTACTTC
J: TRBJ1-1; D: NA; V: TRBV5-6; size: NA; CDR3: CASSLTGMNTEAFF; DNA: TGTGCCAGCAGCTTGACAGGTATGAACACTGAAGCTTTCTTT
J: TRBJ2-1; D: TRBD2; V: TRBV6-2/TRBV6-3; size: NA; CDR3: CASSTSGNEQFF; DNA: TGTGCCAGCAGCACTAGCGGCAATGAGCAGTTCTTC
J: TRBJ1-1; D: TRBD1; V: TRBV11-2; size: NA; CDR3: CASSAGGATEAFF; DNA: TGTGCCAGCAGCGCAGGGGGCGCGACTGAAGCTTTCTTT
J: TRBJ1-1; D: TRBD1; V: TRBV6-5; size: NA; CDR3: CASSFLDREEAFF; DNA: TGTGCCAGCAGTTTTTTAGACAGGGAGGAAGCTTTCTTT
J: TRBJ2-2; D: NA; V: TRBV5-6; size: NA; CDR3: CASSLNRERNTGELFF; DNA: TGTGCCAGCAGCTTAAACAGGGAAAGAAACACCGGGGAGCTGTTTTTT
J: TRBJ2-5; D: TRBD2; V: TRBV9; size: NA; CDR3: CASSVVSGSMETQYF; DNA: TGTGCCAGCAGCGTAGTGAGCGGGAGTATGGAGACCCAGTACTTC
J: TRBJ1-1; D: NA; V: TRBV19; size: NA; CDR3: CASSTPFRGGTEAFF; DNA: TGTGCCAGTAGTACCCCCTTCAGGGGTGGAACTGAAGCTTTCTTT
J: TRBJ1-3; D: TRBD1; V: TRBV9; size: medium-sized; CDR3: CASSVGTGGNSGNTIYF; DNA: TGTGCCAGCAGCGTCGGGACAGGGGGCAACTCTGGAAACACCATATATTTT
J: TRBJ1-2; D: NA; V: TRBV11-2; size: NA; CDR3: CASSAGQDGYTF; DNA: TGTGCCAGCAGCGCCGGACAAGATGGCTACACCTTC
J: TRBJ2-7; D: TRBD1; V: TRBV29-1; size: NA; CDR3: CSVSAGGREQYF; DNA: TGCAGCGTTTCCGCAGGGGGCAGGGAGCAGTACTTC
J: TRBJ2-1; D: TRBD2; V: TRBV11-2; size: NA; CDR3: CASSLDPGGPKYEQFF; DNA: TGTGCCAGCAGCTTAGATCCGGGAGGGCCAAAATATGAGCAGTTCTTC
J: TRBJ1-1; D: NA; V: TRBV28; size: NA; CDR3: CASSLAQGTNMNTEAFF; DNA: TGTGCCAGCAGTTTAGCCCAGGGCACTAACATGAACACTGAAGCTTTCTTT
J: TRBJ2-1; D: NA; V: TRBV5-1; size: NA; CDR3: CASSYLLRSSYNEQFF; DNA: TGCGCCAGCAGCTACCTCCTTAGAAGCTCCTACAATGAGCAGTTCTTC
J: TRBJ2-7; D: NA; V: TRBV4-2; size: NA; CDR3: CASSWIAGEQYF; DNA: TGTGCCAGCAGCTGGATAGCTGGGGAGCAGTACTTC
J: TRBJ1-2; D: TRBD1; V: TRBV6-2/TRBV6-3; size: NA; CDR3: CASSYLSLNRGGNYGYTF; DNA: TGTGCCAGCAGTTACCTTTCATTGAACAGGGGCGGTAACTATGGCTACACCTTC
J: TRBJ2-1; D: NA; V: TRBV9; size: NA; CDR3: CASSVPRGEQFF; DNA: TGTGCCAGCAGCGTTCCCCGAGGTGAGCAGTTCTTC
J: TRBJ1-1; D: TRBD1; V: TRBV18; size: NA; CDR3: CASSSGGRDTEAFF; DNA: TGTGCCAGCTCGTCAGGGGGCAGGGACACTGAAGCTTTCTTT
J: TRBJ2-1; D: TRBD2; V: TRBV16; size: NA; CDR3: CASSLLAGEQFF; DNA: TGTGCCAGCAGCCTCCTAGCGGGAGAGCAGTTCTTC
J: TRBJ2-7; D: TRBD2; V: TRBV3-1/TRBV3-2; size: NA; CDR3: CASSRRIPGLTREQYF; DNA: TGTGCCAGCAGCCGCCGCATACCGGGACTAACGCGCGAGCAGTACTTC
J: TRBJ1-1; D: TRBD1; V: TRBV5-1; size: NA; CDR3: CASCPAGGGNTEAFF; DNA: TGCGCCAGCTGCCCGGCAGGGGGCGGGAACACTGAAGCTTTCTTT
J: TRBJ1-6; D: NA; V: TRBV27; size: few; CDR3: CASSTGYNSPLHF; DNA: TGTGCCAGCAGTACAGGGTATAATTCACCCCTCCACTTT
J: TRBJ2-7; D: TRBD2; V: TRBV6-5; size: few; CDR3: CASSPLAGGPYEQYF; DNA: TGTGCCAGCAGCCCCCTAGCGGGAGGGCCCTACGAGCAGTACTTC
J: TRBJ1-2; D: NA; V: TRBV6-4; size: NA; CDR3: CASSAAGANYGYTF; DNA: TGTGCCAGCAGCGCCGCGGGGGCAAATTATGGCTACACCTTC
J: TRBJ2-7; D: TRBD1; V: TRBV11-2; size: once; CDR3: CASSTWTGGSYEQYF; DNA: TGTGCCAGCAGCACCTGGACAGGGGGATCTTACGAGCAGTACTTC
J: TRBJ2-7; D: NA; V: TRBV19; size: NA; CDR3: CASSGIARGAYEQYF; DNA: TGTGCCAGTAGTGGTATCGCCAGGGGGGCCTACGAGCAGTACTTC
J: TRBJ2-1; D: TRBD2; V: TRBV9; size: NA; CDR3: CASSVPGLATNEQFF; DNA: TGTGCCAGCAGCGTACCGGGACTAGCCACCAATGAGCAGTTCTTC
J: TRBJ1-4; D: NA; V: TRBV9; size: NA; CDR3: CASSGRAATNEKLFF; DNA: TGTGCCAGCAGCGGGAGGGCTGCAACTAATGAAAAACTGTTTTTT
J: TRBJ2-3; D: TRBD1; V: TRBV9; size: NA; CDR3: CASSVLGQGVADTQYF; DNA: TGTGCCAGCAGCGTACTGGGACAGGGGGTAGCAGATACGCAGTATTTT
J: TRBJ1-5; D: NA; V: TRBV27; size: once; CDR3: CASSLHRGNQPQHF; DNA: TGTGCCAGCAGTTTACACAGGGGCAATCAGCCCCAGCATTTT
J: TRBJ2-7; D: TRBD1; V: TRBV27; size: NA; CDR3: CASSLSRTGFYEQYF; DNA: TGTGCCAGCAGTTTATCGAGGACAGGGTTCTACGAGCAGTACTTC
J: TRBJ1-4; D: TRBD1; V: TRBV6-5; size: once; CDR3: CASSYQGQGGEKLFF; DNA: TGTGCCAGCAGTTACCAGGGACAGGGGGGGGAAAAACTGTTTTTT
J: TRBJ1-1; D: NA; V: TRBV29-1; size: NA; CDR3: CSVDVSGREGAFF; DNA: TGCAGCGTTGATGTTTCGGGAAGGGAAGGGGCTTTCTTT
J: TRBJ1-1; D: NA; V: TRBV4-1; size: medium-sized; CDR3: CASSQSGGINTEAFF; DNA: TGCGCCAGCAGCCAATCGGGGGGTATAAACACTGAAGCTTTCTTT
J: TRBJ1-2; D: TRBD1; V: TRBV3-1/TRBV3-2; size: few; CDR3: CASSPWTGDYGYTF; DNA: TGTGCCAGCAGCCCCTGGACAGGGGACTATGGCTACACCTTC
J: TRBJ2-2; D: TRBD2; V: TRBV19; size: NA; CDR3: CASIGGTPTGELFF; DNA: TGTGCCAGTATCGGGGGGACCCCCACCGGGGAGCTGTTTTTT
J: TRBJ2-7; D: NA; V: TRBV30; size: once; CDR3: CAWSPVGQGGYEQYF; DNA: TGTGCCTGGAGTCCCGTGGGGCAGGGTGGCTACGAGCAGTACTTC
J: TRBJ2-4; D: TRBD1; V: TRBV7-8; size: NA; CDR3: CASSPGQENIQYF; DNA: TGTGCCAGCAGCCCCGGACAGGAAAACATTCAGTACTTC
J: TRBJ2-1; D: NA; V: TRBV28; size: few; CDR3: CASSFGLYNEQFF; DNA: TGTGCCAGCAGTTTTGGACTGTACAATGAGCAGTTCTTC
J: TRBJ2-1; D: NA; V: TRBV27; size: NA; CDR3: CATRTDAYNEQFF; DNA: TGTGCCACCCGGACAGACGCCTACAATGAGCAGTTCTTC
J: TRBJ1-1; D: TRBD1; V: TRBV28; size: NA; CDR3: CASSLRGLDTEAFF; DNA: TGTGCCAGCAGTCTGAGGGGGCTAGACACTGAAGCTTTCTTT
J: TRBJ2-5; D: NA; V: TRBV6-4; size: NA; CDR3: CASSRLQETQYF; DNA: TGTGCCAGCAGTCGTCTCCAAGAGACCCAGTACTTC
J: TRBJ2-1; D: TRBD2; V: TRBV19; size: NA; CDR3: CASSMGGAGVNYNEQFF; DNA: TGTGCCAGTAGTATGGGTGGGGCGGGAGTGAACTACAATGAGCAGTTCTTC
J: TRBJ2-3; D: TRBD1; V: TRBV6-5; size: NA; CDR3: CASSSRTGGHTDTQYF; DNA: TGTGCCAGCAGTTCCCGGACAGGGGGTCACACAGATACGCAGTATTTT
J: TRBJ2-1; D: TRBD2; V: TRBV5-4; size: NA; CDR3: CASSLRLAGNEQFF; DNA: TGTGCCAGCAGCTTACGACTAGCGGGCAATGAGCAGTTCTTC
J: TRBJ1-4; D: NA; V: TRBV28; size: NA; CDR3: CASRTTGRGYNEKLFF; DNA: TGTGCCAGCAGAACTACAGGGAGGGGATATAATGAAAAACTGTTTTTT
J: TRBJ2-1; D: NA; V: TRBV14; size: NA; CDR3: CASSQDWHVNEQFF; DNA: TGTGCCAGCAGCCAAGATTGGCACGTCAATGAGCAGTTCTTC
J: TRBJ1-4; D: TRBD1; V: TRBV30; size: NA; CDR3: CAWSAPGQGYEKLFF; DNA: TGTGCCTGGAGTGCACCGGGACAGGGCTATGAAAAACTGTTTTTT
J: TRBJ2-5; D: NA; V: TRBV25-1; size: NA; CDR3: CASSESRGKEETQYF; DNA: TGTGCCAGCAGTGAATCAAGAGGGAAAGAAGAGACCCAGTACTTC
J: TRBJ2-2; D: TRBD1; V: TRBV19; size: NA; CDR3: CANSRGQGTGELFF; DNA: TGTGCCAATAGTCGGGGACAGGGGACCGGGGAGCTGTTTTTT
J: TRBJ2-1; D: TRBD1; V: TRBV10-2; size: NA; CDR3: CASSRDRGRQSYNEQFF; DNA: TGCGCCAGCAGCCGGGACAGGGGGCGTCAATCCTACAATGAGCAGTTCTTC
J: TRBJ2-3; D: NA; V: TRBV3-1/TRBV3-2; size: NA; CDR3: CASSQLATTDTQYF; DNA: TGTGCCAGCAGCCAATTAGCGACCACAGATACGCAGTATTTT
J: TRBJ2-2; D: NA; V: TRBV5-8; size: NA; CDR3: CASSLGSGRNTGELFF; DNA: TGTGCCAGCAGCTTGGGGTCAGGGCGCAACACCGGGGAGCTGTTTTTT